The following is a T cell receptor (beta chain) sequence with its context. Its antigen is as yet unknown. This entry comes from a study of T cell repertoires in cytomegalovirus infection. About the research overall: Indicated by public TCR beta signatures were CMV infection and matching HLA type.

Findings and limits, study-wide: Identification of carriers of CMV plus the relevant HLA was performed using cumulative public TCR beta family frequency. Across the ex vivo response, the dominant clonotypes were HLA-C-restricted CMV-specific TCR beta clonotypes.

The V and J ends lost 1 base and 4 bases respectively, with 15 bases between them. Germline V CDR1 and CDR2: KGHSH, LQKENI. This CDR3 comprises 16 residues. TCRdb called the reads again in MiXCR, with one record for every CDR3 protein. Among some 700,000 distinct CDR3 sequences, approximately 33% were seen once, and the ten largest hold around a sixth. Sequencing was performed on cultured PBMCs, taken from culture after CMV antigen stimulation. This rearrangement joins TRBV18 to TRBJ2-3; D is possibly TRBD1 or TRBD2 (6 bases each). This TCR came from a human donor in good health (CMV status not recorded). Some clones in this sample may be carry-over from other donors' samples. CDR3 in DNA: TGTGCCAGCTCACCACTCATTGGGGGGCGCCCAGATACGCAGTATTTT. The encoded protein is CASSPLIGGRPDTQYF.